The clone carrying this T cell receptor beta chain was detected a few times. The second PCR ran roughly 6 to 12 cycles with a sample-barcoded 5' primer and J-beta primers. In TCRdb, the 5' RACE reads were re-called with MiXCR into one record per CDR3 protein. The sample has about 1.8 million distinct CDR3 sequences, about 50% seen once. The sample is drawn from a study of blood T cells in healthy people across ages. V dropped 8 bases and J dropped 9; count of bases not matched to a gene: 11. The CDR3 is 13 amino acids. Germline CDR1 and CDR2: DFQATT and SNEGSKA (reference sequence). What was sequenced was blood. The chain carries TRBV20-1 and TRBJ2-1, with 9 bases fitting TRBD1. The sequence derives from a woman in her thirties or forties in good health. The CDR3 loop reads CSSRTGVRGEQFF. CDR3 coding DNA: TGCAGTTCCCGGACAGGGGTGAGAGGTGAGCAGTTCTTC.